This is a list of T cell receptor beta chains from one sample in a study of T-cell memory formation after mild COVID-19. TCRdb independently ran MiXCR on the 5' RACE reads; one entry per CDR3 protein. The sample gives some 69,000 distinct CDR3 sequences, 16% of which show up once; 31% is in the top ten. Sequencing was performed on PBMCs or a T cell subset sorted from them (not recorded which). The receptors come from an adult woman who had mild COVID-19 (a few samples of this study predate the infection). Cell type and time point are not known. Both conserved end residues are part of each CDR3. Each record gives: D gene, V gene, J gene, clone size, CDR3 DNA, CDR3 protein. D genes are given only for firm matches. Some rows have no size entry. The others give once, few or many, or a class for an expanded clone.

D gene: -
V gene: TRBV3-1
J gene: TRBJ2-1
clone size: -
CDR3 DNA: TGTGCCAGCAGCCCCCCGAACTACAATGAGCAGTTCTTC
CDR3 protein: CASSPPNYNEQFF

D gene: TRBD1
V gene: TRBV24-1
J gene: TRBJ1-2
clone size: few
CDR3 DNA: TGTGCCACCAGTGATCGGACAGGGGAAGGCTACACCTTC
CDR3 protein: CATSDRTGEGYTF

D gene: -
V gene: TRBV20-1
J gene: TRBJ1-5
clone size: few
CDR3 DNA: TGCAGTGCTAGAGTTAGCCCGGGTCAGCCCCAGCATTTT
CDR3 protein: CSARVSPGQPQHF

D gene: -
V gene: TRBV3-1
J gene: TRBJ2-7
clone size: few
CDR3 DNA: TGTGCCAGCAGCCCCGAGGGGGGCCTCTACGAGCAGTACTTC
CDR3 protein: CASSPEGGLYEQYF

D gene: -
V gene: TRBV10-2
J gene: TRBJ2-7
clone size: once
CDR3 DNA: TGCGCCAGCAGTGATGGGCTAATCTACGAGCAGTACTTC
CDR3 protein: CASSDGLIYEQYF

D gene: -
V gene: TRBV29-1
J gene: TRBJ1-1
clone size: many
CDR3 DNA: TGCAGCGTTGTACCCTTCCTCTTT
CDR3 protein: CSVVPFLF

D gene: -
V gene: TRBV5-1
J gene: TRBJ2-7
clone size: -
CDR3 DNA: TGCGCCAGCAGCTTGCCCCAGCGGAGTCACGAGCAGTACTTC
CDR3 protein: CASSLPQRSHEQYF

D gene: -
V gene: TRBV9
J gene: TRBJ1-1
clone size: few
CDR3 DNA: TGTGCCAGCAGCGTAGTCCCCGGGCAGAATGAAGCTTTCTTT
CDR3 protein: CASSVVPGQNEAFF

D gene: -
V gene: TRBV2
J gene: TRBJ1-2
clone size: few
CDR3 DNA: TGTGCCAGCAGTGACGGGCAGGCCTACGACTATGACGGCTACACCTTC
CDR3 protein: CASSDGQAYDYDGYTF

D gene: -
V gene: TRBV6-5
J gene: TRBJ2-6
clone size: -
CDR3 DNA: TGTGCCAGCAGCCTGGGGCAGGGGGCCAACGTCCTGACTTTC
CDR3 protein: CASSLGQGANVLTF

D gene: -
V gene: TRBV7-6
J gene: TRBJ2-7
clone size: -
CDR3 DNA: TGTGCCAGCAGCTTAGTAGGGATCTACGGTGGGACAATCGCCGACGAGCAGTACTTC
CDR3 protein: CASSLVGIYGGTIADEQYF

D gene: TRBD2
V gene: TRBV12-3/TRBV12-4
J gene: TRBJ2-7
clone size: few
CDR3 DNA: TGTGCCAGCAGTTTCGTCGCCCTAGCGGGGGGGGACGGAAGCGAGCAGTACTTC
CDR3 protein: CASSFVALAGGDGSEQYF

D gene: -
V gene: TRBV20-1
J gene: TRBJ2-7
clone size: -
CDR3 DNA: TGCAGTGCTAGAGGGGGGGGCGAGTCCTACGAGCAGTACTTC
CDR3 protein: CSARGGGESYEQYF

D gene: TRBD1
V gene: TRBV29-1
J gene: TRBJ1-1
clone size: -
CDR3 DNA: TGCAGCGTTTCCGACAGGGAGTATGGTGAAGCTTTCTTT
CDR3 protein: CSVSDREYGEAFF

D gene: -
V gene: TRBV7-9
J gene: TRBJ2-1
clone size: -
CDR3 DNA: TGTGCCACCAACAATGAGCAGTTCTTC
CDR3 protein: CATNNEQFF

D gene: -
V gene: TRBV5-1
J gene: TRBJ2-7
clone size: -
CDR3 DNA: TGCGCCAGCAGCTTGGGAGACAACGTATACGAGCAGTACTTC
CDR3 protein: CASSLGDNVYEQYF

D gene: TRBD2
V gene: TRBV27
J gene: TRBJ2-3
clone size: few
CDR3 DNA: TGTGCCAGCAGTTTATTTGCGGGAGGAGAGGGAGATACGCAGTATTTT
CDR3 protein: CASSLFAGGEGDTQYF

D gene: TRBD2
V gene: TRBV27
J gene: TRBJ2-3
clone size: -
CDR3 DNA: TGTGCCAGCACCCCCACAGCGGGAACAGATACGCAGTATTTT
CDR3 protein: CASTPTAGTDTQYF

D gene: TRBD1
V gene: TRBV7-9
J gene: TRBJ2-5
clone size: -
CDR3 DNA: TGTGCCAGCAGCTTAGGCAACAGGGGTGAGACCCAGTACTTC
CDR3 protein: CASSLGNRGETQYF

D gene: -
V gene: TRBV12-3/TRBV12-4
J gene: TRBJ2-1
clone size: few
CDR3 DNA: TGTGCCAGCAGTTTAGGTACTAGCTCCTACAATGAGCAGTTCTTC
CDR3 protein: CASSLGTSSYNEQFF

D gene: -
V gene: TRBV12-3/TRBV12-4
J gene: TRBJ2-7
clone size: few
CDR3 DNA: TGTGCCAGCAGTTTTAACTACGAGCAGTACTTC
CDR3 protein: CASSFNYEQYF

D gene: TRBD2
V gene: TRBV9
J gene: TRBJ2-7
clone size: -
CDR3 DNA: TGTGCCAGCAGCGTCCTACTAGCGGGAGACGAGCAGTACTTC
CDR3 protein: CASSVLLAGDEQYF

D gene: -
V gene: TRBV27
J gene: TRBJ2-1
clone size: -
CDR3 DNA: TGTGCCACCCTGAACCTCCTCGCTACCGGCAATGAGCAGTTCTTC
CDR3 protein: CATLNLLATGNEQFF

D gene: -
V gene: TRBV14
J gene: TRBJ1-4
clone size: -
CDR3 DNA: TGTGCCAGCAGCCAAGATCGGGCAGGGTATGAGGAAAAACTGTTTTTT
CDR3 protein: CASSQDRAGYEEKLFF

D gene: TRBD1
V gene: TRBV29-1
J gene: TRBJ2-6
clone size: -
CDR3 DNA: TGCAGCGTTACGACAGGGAGCTCTGGGGCCAACGTCCTGACTTTC
CDR3 protein: CSVTTGSSGANVLTF

D gene: TRBD2
V gene: TRBV7-3
J gene: TRBJ2-3
clone size: -
CDR3 DNA: TGTGCCAGCAGCCCCTCGGGGGGTAGCACAGATACGCAGTATTTT
CDR3 protein: CASSPSGGSTDTQYF

D gene: TRBD1
V gene: TRBV6-5
J gene: TRBJ2-2
clone size: few
CDR3 DNA: TGTGCCAGCAGTTCCGCCGGGACAGCACACGGGGAGCTGTTTTTT
CDR3 protein: CASSSAGTAHGELFF

D gene: TRBD1
V gene: TRBV6-5
J gene: TRBJ2-7
clone size: -
CDR3 DNA: TGTGCCAGCAGTTACGAGCCAGGGGGCTTCTACGAGCAGTACTTC
CDR3 protein: CASSYEPGGFYEQYF

D gene: -
V gene: TRBV4-2
J gene: TRBJ2-1
clone size: many
CDR3 DNA: TGTGCCAGCAGCCGGGGGCTAAGCGGGGATGGCTCCTACAATGAGCAGTTCTTC
CDR3 protein: CASSRGLSGDGSYNEQFF

D gene: TRBD1
V gene: TRBV3-1
J gene: TRBJ2-1
clone size: many
CDR3 DNA: TGTGCCAGCAGCCAAGATGAGGGACAGGGCTATTACAATGAGCAGTTCTTC
CDR3 protein: CASSQDEGQGYYNEQFF

D gene: TRBD2
V gene: TRBV4-1
J gene: TRBJ2-3
clone size: -
CDR3 DNA: TGCGCCAGCAGCCAAGAGCTAGCGGGGTTCTCAGATACGCAGTATTTT
CDR3 protein: CASSQELAGFSDTQYF

D gene: -
V gene: TRBV7-6
J gene: TRBJ2-1
clone size: -
CDR3 DNA: TGTGCCAGCAGCTTAGCGAAAGGGTATACGGATGAGCAGTTCTTC
CDR3 protein: CASSLAKGYTDEQFF

D gene: -
V gene: TRBV7-9
J gene: TRBJ2-3
clone size: few
CDR3 DNA: TGTGCCAGCAGCTCTCTCCGGGAGCGACGGGGAGATACGCAGTATTTT
CDR3 protein: CASSSLRERRGDTQYF

D gene: TRBD1
V gene: TRBV5-1
J gene: TRBJ2-7
clone size: medium-sized
CDR3 DNA: TGCGCCAGCAGCCCGACAGGGCCCACCTACGAGCAGTACTTC
CDR3 protein: CASSPTGPTYEQYF

D gene: TRBD1
V gene: TRBV4-1
J gene: TRBJ2-5
clone size: -
CDR3 DNA: TGCGCCAGCAGCCTCGACAGGGGGCCGTGGGAGACCCAGTACTTC
CDR3 protein: CASSLDRGPWETQYF